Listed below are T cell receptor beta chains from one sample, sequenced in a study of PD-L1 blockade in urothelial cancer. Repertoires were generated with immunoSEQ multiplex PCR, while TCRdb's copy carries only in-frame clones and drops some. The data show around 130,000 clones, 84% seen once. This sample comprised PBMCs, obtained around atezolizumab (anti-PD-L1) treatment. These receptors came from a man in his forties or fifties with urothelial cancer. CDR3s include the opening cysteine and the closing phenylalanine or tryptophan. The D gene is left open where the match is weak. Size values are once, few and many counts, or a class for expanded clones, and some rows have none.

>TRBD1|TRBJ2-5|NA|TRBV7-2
TGTGCCAGCAGCCAACAGGGGGAAGAGACCCAGTACTTC
CASSQQGEETQYF
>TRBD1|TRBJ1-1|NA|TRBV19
TGTGCCAGTAGAACAACCGGGACAGGGAACACTGAAGCTTTCTTT
CASRTTGTGNTEAFF
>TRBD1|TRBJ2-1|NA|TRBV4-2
TGTGCCAGCAGCCAAGAAGAGGGAAGACAGGGACCACTCTTACCTTACAATGAGCAGTTCTTC
CASSQEEGRQGPLLPYNEQFF
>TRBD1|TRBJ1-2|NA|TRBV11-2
TGTGCCAGCAGCTTACACAGGGACAGGGCTGGCTACACCTTC
CASSLHRDRAGYTF
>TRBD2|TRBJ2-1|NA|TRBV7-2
TGTGCCAGCAGCTTATATAGCGGGAGGTTCAATGAGCAGTTCTTC
CASSLYSGRFNEQFF
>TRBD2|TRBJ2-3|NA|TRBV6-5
TGTGCCAGCAGTTACGCGGGAGGGGGCACAGATACGCAGTATTTT
CASSYAGGGTDTQYF
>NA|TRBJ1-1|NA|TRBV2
TGTGCCAGCAGCACCCCGGTCGGCACTGAAGCTTTCTTT
CASSTPVGTEAFF
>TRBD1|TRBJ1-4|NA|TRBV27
TGTGCCAGCAGTTTCAGGGGGCGTGGAGAAAAACTGTTTTTT
CASSFRGRGEKLFF
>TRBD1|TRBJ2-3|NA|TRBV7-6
TGTGCCAGCAGCCCTGACAGGGGGTTGAGCACAGATACGCAGTATTTT
CASSPDRGLSTDTQYF
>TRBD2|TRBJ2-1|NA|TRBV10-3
TGTGCCATCACTAGCGGGAGCTCCTACAATGAGCAGTTCTTC
CAITSGSSYNEQFF
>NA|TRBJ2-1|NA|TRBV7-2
TGTGCCAGCAGCTCCCTCGGAGGCTCCTACAATGAGCAGTTCTTC
CASSSLGGSYNEQFF
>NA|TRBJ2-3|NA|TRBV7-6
TGTGCCAGCAGCGATCGGGACTTGGTTACAGATACGCAGTATTTT
CASSDRDLVTDTQYF
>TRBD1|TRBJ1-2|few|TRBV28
TGTGCCAGCAGTGCCCCTGGACAGGGCTATGGCTACACCTTC
CASSAPGQGYGYTF
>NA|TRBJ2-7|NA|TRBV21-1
TGTGCCAGCAGCTCCCCGTGCGTGGGGGGGCGACGCTCCTACGAGCAGTACTTC
CASSSPCVGGRRSYEQYF
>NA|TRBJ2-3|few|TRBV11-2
TGTGCCAGCAGCTCATATCGGGGCACAGATACGCAGTATTTT
CASSSYRGTDTQYF
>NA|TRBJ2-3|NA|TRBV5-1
TGCGCCAGCAGCTTGGGTCGGAGGACAGATACGCAGTATTTT
CASSLGRRTDTQYF
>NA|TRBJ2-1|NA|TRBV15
TGTGCCACCAGCAGAGATCAAGCGGGTAAAATTTACAATGAGCAGTTCTTC
CATSRDQAGKIYNEQFF
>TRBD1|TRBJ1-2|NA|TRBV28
TGTGCCAGCAGTCAGGGGGTAGGCTATGGCTACACCTTC
CASSQGVGYGYTF
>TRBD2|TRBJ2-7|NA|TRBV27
TGTGCCAGCAGTTTCCGGACTAGCGGGAATCCCTACGAGCAGTACTTC
CASSFRTSGNPYEQYF
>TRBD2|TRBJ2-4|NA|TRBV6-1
TGTGCCAGCAGTGAACACGCCGGGGGAGGGGCGAACATTCAGTACTTC
CASSEHAGGGANIQYF
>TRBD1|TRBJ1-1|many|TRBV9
TGTGCCAGCAGCGCGCAGGGGGCGAACACTGAAGCTTTCTTT
CASSAQGANTEAFF
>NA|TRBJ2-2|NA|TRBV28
TGTGCCAGCAGTTTAGCTGGTGCGGGTACCGGGGAGCTGTTTTTT
CASSLAGAGTGELFF